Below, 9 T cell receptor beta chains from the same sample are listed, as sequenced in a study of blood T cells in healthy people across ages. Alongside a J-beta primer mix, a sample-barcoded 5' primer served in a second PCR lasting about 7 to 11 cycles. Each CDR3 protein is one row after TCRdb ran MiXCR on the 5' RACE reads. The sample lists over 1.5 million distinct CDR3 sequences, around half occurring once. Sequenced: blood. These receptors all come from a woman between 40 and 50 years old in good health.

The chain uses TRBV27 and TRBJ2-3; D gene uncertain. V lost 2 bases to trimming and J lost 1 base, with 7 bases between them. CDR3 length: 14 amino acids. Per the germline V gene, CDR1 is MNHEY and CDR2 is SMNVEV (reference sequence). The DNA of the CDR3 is TGTGCCAGCAGTTTAAAAAAGGGCACAGATACGCAGTATTTT. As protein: CASSLKKGTDTQYF.

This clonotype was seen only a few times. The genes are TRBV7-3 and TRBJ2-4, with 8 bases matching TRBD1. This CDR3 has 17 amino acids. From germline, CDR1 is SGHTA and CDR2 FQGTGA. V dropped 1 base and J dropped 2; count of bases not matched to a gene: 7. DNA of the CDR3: TGTGCCAGCAGCTTAAGGTTGACAGGGGTAACCAAAAACATTCAGTACTTC. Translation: CASSLRLTGVTKNIQYF.

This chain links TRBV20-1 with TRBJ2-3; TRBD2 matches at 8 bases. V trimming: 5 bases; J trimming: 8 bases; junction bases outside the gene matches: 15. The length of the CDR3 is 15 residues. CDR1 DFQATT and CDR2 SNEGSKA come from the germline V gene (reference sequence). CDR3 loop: CSASFATSRGGTQYF. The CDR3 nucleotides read TGCAGTGCTTCCTTTGCGACTAGCCGGGGGGGTACGCAGTATTTT.

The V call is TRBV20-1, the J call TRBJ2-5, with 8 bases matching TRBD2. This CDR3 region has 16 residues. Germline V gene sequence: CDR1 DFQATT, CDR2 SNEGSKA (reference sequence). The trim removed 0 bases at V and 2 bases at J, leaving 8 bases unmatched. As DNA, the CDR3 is TGCAGTGCTAGAGATCCGGCTAGCGGGTATCAAGAGACCCAGTACTTC. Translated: CSARDPASGYQETQYF.

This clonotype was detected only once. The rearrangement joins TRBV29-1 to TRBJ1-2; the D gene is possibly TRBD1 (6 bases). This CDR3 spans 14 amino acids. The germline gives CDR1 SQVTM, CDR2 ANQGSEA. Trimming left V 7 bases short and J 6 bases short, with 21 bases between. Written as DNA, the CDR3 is TGCAGCGGCCTTCGGGGGCAGGGTGTCGATGGCTACACCTTC. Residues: CSGLRGQGVDGYTF.

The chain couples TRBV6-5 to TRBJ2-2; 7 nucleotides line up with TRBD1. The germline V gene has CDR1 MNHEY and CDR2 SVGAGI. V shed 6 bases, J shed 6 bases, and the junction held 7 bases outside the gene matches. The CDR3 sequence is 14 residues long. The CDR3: CASRDGTAPGELFF. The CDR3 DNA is TGTGCCAGCAGGGACGGGACAGCACCCGGGGAGCTGTTTTTT.

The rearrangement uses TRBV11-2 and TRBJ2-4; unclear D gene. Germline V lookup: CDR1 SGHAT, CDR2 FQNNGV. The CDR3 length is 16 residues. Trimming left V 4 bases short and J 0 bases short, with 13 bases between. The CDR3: CASSSRADIAKNIQYF. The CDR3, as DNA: TGTGCCAGCAGCTCTAGGGCAGACATAGCCAAAAACATTCAGTACTTC.

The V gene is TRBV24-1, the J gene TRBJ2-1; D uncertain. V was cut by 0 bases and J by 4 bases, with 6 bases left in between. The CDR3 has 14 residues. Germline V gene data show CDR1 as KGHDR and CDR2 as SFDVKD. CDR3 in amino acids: CATSDLQAYNEQFF. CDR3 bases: TGTGCCACCAGTGATTTGCAGGCTTACAATGAGCAGTTCTTC.

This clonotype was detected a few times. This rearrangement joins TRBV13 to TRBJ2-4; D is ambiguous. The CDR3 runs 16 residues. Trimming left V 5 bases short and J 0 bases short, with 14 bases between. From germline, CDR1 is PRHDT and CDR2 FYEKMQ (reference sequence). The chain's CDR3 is CASSPSGELAKNIQYF. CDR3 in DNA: TGTGCCAGCAGCCCATCCGGAGAGCTAGCCAAAAACATTCAGTACTTC.